The 2 T cell receptor beta chains given below trace back to one sample, sequenced in a study of shared clonotypes between healthy human individuals. Clones were sequenced by immunoSEQ multiplex PCR, and TCRdb holds only the in-frame ones, with some missing. The repertoire holds more than 850,000 clones, with about 80% as singletons. Input material: memory CD4+ T cells from PBMCs. Stated subset: CD45RA-negative fraction. These receptors were obtained from a man in his late teens or twenties in good health. Some clones in this sample may be carry-over from other donors' samples.

The rearrangement links TRBV10-3 to TRBJ1-5, with 12 bases identical to TRBD1. CDR3 size: 16 residues. CDR1 and CDR2 from the germline V gene are ENHRY and SYGVKD. V shed 0 bases, J shed 7 bases, and the junction held 4 bases outside the gene matches. The CDR3 nucleotides are TGTGCCATCAGTGAGTCGGGGACAGGGGGCTACCAGCCCCAGCATTTT. This gives the protein CAISESGTGGYQPQHF.

V is TRBV6-1 and J is TRBJ2-1, with 7 bases aligning to TRBD2. This CDR3 is 15 amino acids long. V lost 5 bases, J lost 6 bases, and 10 bases stayed unmatched. The germline V gene encodes CDR1 MNHNS and CDR2 SASEGT. Here the CDR3 reads CASSTAGLGSNEQFF. As DNA, the CDR3 is TGTGCCAGCAGTACCGCCGGACTAGGTAGCAATGAGCAGTTCTTC.